Below are 2 T cell receptor beta chains sequenced from a single sample in a study of T cells after yellow fever vaccination. TCRdb reanalysed the 5' RACE reads using MiXCR and keeps one entry per CDR3 protein. The repertoire holds 100,000 to 150,000 distinct CDR3 sequences, with over 8% as singletons. This sample comprised CD8+ T cells sorted from PBMCs, obtained on the day of the yellow fever booster vaccination. The source of these receptors is a man between 18 and 29 years old who received the YFV17D yellow fever vaccine.

The chain links TRBV4-1 to TRBJ2-2; the D is unclear. Looked up from germline, CDR1 is MGHRA and CDR2 is YSYEKL. Trimming stripped 5 bases from V and 7 bases from J, with 14 bases between. CDR3 size: 14 residues. The chain's CDR3 is CASSARLAVGELFF. The CDR3 nucleotides read TGCGCCAGCAGCGCCCGACTGGCTGTCGGGGAGCTGTTTTTT.

The V and J genes are TRBV11-2 and TRBJ1-2; 7 nucleotides align to TRBD1. The CDR3 totals 14 residues. Per the germline V gene, CDR1 is SGHAT and CDR2 is FQNNGV. Trimming removed 1 base from V and 5 bases from J; junction bases left unmatched: 4. The CDR3 nucleotides are TGTGCCAGCAGCTTAGGTGGGACAGTTTATGGCTACACCTTC. The encoded protein is CASSLGGTVYGYTF.